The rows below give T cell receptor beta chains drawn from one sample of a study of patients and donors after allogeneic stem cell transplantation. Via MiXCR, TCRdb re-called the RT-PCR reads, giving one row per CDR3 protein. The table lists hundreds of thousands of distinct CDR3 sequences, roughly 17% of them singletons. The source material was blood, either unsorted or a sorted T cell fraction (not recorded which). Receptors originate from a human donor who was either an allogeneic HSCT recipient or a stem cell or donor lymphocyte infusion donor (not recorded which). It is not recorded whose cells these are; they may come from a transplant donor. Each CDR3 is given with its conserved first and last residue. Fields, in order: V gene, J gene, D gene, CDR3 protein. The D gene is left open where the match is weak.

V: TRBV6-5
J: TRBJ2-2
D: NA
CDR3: CASSYSTSPVYTGELFF

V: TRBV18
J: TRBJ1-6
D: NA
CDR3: CASSPRTGTINNSPLHF

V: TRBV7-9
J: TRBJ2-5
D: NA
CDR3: CATSGLQETQYF

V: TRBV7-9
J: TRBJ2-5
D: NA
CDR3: CASSLIQAQETQYF

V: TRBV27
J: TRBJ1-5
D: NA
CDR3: CASSRVGHNQPQHF

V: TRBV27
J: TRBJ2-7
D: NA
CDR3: CASGGPYEQYF

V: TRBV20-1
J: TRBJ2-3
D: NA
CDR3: CSALKRGSTDTQYF

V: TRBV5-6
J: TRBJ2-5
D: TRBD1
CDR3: CASSWISPGQGARTQYF

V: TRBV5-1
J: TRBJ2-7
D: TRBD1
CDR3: CASSLEQGYEQYF

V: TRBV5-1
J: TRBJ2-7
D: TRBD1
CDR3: CASSPQGTSYEQYF

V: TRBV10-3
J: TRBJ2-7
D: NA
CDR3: CAISRSELDYEQYF